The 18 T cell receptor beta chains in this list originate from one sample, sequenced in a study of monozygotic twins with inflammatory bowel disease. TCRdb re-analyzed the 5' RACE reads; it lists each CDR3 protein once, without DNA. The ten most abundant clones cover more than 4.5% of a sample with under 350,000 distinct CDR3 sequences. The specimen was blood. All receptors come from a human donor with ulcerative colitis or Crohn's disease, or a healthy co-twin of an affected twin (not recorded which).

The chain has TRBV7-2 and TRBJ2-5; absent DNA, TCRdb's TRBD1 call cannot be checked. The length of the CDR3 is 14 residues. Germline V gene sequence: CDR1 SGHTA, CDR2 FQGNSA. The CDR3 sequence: CASSFQGAGETQYF.

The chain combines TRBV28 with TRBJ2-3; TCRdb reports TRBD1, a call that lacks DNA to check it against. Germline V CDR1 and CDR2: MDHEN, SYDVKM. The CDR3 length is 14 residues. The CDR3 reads CASSLTGYPDTQYF. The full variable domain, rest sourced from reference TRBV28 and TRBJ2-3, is DVKVTQSSRYLVKRTGEKVFLECVQDMDHENMFWYRQDPGLGLRLIYFSYDVKMKEKGDIPEGYSVSREKKERFSLILESASTNQTSMYLCASSLTGYPDTQYFGPGTRLTVL.

The CDR3 loop reads CASSKQQNSPLHF. The chain has TRBV7-2 and TRBJ1-6. The CDR3 is 13 amino acids. CDR1 is SGHTA and CDR2 is FQGNSA in the germline V gene.

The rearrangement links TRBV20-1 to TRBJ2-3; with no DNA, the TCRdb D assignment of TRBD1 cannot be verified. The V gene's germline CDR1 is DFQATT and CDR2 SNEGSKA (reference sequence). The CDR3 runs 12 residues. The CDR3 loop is CSARDLGTMQYF.

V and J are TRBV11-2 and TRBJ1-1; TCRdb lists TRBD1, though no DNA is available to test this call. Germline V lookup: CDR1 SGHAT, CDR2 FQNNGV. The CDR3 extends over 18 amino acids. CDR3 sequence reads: CASSSENGTGRLNTEAFF.

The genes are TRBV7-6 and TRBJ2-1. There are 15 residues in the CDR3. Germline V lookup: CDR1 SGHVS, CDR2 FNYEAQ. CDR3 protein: CASSYVKDNPYEQFF.

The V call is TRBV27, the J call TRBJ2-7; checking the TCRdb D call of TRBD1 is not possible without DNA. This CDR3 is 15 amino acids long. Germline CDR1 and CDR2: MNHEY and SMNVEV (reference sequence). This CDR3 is CASSFRTGGIYEQYF.

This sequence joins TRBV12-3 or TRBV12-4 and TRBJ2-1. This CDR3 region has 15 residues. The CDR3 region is CASRVRPESYNEQFF.

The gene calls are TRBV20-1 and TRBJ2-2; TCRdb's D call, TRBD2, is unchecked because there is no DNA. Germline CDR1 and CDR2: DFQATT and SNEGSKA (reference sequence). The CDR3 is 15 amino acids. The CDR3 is CSVREAGGMTGELFF.

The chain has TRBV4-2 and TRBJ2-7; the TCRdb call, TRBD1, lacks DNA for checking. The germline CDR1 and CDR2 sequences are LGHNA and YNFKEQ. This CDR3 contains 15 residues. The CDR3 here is CASSHPLAESYEQYF.

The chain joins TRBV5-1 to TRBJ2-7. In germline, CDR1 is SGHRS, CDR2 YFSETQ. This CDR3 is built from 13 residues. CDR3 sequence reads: CASTRKDIGEQYF.

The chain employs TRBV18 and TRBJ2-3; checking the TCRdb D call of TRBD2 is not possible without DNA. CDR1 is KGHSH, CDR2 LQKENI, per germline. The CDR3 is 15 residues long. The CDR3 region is CASITGLAVSDTQYF.

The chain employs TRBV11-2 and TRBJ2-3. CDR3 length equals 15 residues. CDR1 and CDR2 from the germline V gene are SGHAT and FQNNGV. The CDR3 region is CASSPFRTHTDTQYF. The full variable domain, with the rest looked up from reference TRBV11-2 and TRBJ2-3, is EAGVAQSPRYKIIEKRQSVAFWCNPISGHATLYWYQQILGQGPKLLIQFQNNGVVDDSQLPKDRFSAERLKGVDSTLKIQPAKLEDSAVYLCASSPFRTHTDTQYFGPGTRLTVL.

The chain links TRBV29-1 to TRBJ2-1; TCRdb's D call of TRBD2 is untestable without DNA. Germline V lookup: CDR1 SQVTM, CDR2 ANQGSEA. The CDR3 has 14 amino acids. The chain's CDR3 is CSVRGGGTYNEQFF.

CDR3 residues: CSARGTSGGKRDTQYF. The chain recombines TRBV20-1 with TRBJ2-3; TCRdb selects TRBD2, and the lack of DNA leaves this call unchecked. The CDR3 contains 16 residues. Germline loops: CDR1 DFQATT, CDR2 SNEGSKA (reference sequence).

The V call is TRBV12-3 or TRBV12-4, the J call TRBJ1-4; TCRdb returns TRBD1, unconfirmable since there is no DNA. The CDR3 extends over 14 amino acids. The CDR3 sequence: CASGQDRGLEKLFF.

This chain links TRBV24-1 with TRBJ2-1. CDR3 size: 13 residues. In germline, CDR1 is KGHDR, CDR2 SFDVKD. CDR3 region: CATSDLQDNEQFF.

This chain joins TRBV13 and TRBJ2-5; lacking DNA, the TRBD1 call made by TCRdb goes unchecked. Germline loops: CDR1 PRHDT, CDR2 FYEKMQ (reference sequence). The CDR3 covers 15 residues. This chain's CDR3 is CASSLDLRGGETQYF.